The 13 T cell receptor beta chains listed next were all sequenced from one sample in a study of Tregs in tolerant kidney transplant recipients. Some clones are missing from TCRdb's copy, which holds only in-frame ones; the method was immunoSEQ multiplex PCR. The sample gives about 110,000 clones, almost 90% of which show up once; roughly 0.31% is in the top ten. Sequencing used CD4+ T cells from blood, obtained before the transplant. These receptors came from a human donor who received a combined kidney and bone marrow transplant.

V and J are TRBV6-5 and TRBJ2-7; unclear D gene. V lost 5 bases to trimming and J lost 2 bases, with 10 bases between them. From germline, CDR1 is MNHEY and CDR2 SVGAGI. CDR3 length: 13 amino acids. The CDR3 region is CASSQHQAYEQYF. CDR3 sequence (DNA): TGTGCCAGCAGTCAACACCAAGCCTACGAGCAGTACTTC.

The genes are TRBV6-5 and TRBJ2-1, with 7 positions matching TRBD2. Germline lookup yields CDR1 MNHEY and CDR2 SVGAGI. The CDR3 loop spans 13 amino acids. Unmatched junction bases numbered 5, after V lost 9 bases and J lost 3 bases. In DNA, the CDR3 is TGTGCCAGTAGGGACTATCACTACAATGAGCAGTTCTTC. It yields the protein CASRDYHYNEQFF.

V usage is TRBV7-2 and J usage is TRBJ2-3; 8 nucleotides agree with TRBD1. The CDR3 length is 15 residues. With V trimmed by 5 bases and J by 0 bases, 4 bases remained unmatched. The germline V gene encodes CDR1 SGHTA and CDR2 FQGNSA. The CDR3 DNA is TGTGCCAGCAGCCACCGGGACAGGAGCACAGATACGCAGTATTTT. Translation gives CASSHRDRSTDTQYF.

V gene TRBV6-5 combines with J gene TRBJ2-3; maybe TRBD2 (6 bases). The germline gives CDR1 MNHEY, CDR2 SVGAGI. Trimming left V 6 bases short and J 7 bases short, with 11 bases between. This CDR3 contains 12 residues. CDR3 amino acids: CASRSGGYTQYF. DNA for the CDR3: TGTGCCAGCAGGTCTGGGGGGTATACGCAGTATTTT.

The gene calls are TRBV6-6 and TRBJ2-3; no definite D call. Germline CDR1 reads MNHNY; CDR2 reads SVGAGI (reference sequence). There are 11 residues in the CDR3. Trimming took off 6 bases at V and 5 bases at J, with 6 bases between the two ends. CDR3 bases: TGTGCCAGCAGGAACAGAGATACGCAGTATTTT. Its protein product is CASRNRDTQYF.

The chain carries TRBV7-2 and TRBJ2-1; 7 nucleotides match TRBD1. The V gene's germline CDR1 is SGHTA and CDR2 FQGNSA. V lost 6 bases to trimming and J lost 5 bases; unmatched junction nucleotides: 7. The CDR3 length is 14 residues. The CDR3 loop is CASRSRQGNNEQFF. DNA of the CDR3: TGTGCCAGCAGATCCCGACAGGGCAACAATGAGCAGTTCTTC.

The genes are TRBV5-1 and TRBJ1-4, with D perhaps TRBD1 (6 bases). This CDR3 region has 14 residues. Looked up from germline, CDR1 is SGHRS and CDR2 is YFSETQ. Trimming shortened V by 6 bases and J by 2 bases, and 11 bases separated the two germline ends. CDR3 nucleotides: TGCGCCAGCAAACAGGGACCTACTAATGAAAAACTGTTTTTT. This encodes CASKQGPTNEKLFF.

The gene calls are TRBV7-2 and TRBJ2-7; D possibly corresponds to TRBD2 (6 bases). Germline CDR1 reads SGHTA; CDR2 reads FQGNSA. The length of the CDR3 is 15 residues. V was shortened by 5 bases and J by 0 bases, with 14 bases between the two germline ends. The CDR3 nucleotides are TGTGCCAGCAGCCCAGCGGGTAGGGGCTCCTACGAGCAGTACTTC. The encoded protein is CASSPAGRGSYEQYF.

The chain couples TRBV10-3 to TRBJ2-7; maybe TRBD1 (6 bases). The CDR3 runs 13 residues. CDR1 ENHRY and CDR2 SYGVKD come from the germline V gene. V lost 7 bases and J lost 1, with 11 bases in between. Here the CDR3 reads CAINHRESYEQYF. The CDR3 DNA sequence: TGTGCCATCAATCACAGGGAATCCTACGAGCAGTACTTC.

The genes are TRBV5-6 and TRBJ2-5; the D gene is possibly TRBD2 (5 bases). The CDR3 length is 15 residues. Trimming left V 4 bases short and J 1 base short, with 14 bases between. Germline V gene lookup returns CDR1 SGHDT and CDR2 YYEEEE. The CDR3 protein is CASSLIAQTQETQYF. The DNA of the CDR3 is TGTGCCAGCAGCCTGATAGCGCAAACCCAAGAGACCCAGTACTTC.

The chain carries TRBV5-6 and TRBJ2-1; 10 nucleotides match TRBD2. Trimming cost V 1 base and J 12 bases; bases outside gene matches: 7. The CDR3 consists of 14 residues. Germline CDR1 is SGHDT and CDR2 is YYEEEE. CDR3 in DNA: TGTGCCAGCAGCTTGACTAGCGGGGCTCCCTGGCAGTTCTTC. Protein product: CASSLTSGAPWQFF. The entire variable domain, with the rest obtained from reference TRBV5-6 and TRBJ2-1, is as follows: DAGVTQSPTHLIKTRGQQVTLRCSPKSGHDTVSWYQQALGQGPQFIFQYYEEEERQRGNFPDRFSGHQFPNYSSELNVNALLLGDSALYLCASSLTSGAPWQFFGPGTRLTVL.

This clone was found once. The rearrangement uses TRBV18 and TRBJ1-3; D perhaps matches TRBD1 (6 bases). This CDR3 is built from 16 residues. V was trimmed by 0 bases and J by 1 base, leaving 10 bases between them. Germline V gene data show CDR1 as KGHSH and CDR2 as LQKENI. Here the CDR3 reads CASSPPGRGSGNTIYF. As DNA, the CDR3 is TGTGCCAGCTCACCACCGGGCAGGGGATCTGGAAACACCATATATTTT.

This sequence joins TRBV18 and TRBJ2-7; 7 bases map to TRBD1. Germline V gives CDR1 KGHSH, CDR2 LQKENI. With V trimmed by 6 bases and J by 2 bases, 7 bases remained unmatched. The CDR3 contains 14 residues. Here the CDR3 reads CASSQTTGTYEQYF. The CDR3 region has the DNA TGTGCCAGCTCCCAAACGACAGGGACCTACGAGCAGTACTTC.